Following are 25 T cell receptor beta chains from one sample sequenced in a study of cytomegalovirus exposure and HLA in healthy donors. Vbeta (60) and Jbeta (13) primers were used in the PCR. The method was immunoSEQ multiplex PCR; TCRdb's version includes in-frame clones alone and lacks a portion of them. The table has almost 200,000 clones, around 77% seen once. Sequenced sample: PBMCs. Receptors originate from a man in his thirties or forties in good health and CMV-seronegative.

This clone was seen only a few times. The chain uses TRBV7-3 and TRBJ1-1; D remains ambiguous. Germline V CDR1 and CDR2: SGHTA, FQGTGA. The V end lost 2 bases, the J end lost 8 bases, and 15 bases lay between the germline ends. The CDR3 sequence is 14 residues long. CDR3 amino acids: CASSLSISGSEAFF. CDR3 nucleotide sequence: TGTGCCAGCAGCTTATCGATATCGGGATCAGAAGCTTTCTTT. Based on the CDR3 plus reference TRBV7-3 and TRBJ1-1, the full variable domain is GAGVSQTPSNKVTEKGKYVELRCDPISGHTALYWYRQSLGQGPEFLIYFQGTGAADDSGLPNDRFFAVRPEGSVSTLKIQRTERGDSAVYLCASSLSISGSEAFFGQGTRLTVV.

The chain couples TRBV19 to TRBJ1-5; D is uncertain. Trimming removed 3 bases from V and 2 bases from J, with 8 bases in between. Per the germline V gene, CDR1 is LNHDA and CDR2 is SQIVND (reference sequence). This CDR3 region has 14 residues. The CDR3 sequence is CASSILGGNQPQHF. In DNA form, the CDR3 reads TGTGCCAGTAGTATCCTGGGAGGCAATCAGCCCCAGCATTTT.

V usage is TRBV5-4 and J usage is TRBJ2-7; D is perhaps TRBD2 (5 bases). CDR1 is SGHNT and CDR2 is YYREEE in the germline V gene (reference sequence). The V end was cut by 4 bases, the J end by 9 bases, with 14 bases between. The CDR3 length is 12 residues. In DNA, the CDR3 is TGTGCCAGCAGCCCGGGCCCGGGGTTGCAGTACTTC. Its protein is CASSPGPGLQYF.

The chain has TRBV7-8 and TRBJ1-4; 9 bases map to TRBD1. This CDR3 has 16 amino acids. V shed 2 bases and J 8 bases; nucleotides not matched to a gene: 9. Germline CDR1 SGHVS, CDR2 FQNEAQ. The DNA for the CDR3 is TGTGCCAGCAGCTTATCCACAGGGGGCTTAAACGAAAAACTGTTTTTT. Residues: CASSLSTGGLNEKLFF.

Comments on this clone: Other nucleotide sequences from this sample produce the same CDR3. As DNA, the CDR3 is TGTGCCAGTAGTATCCGGGAGTCCTACGAGCAGTACTTC. Protein product: CASSIRESYEQYF. The V and J genes are TRBV19 and TRBJ2-7; weak D call: TRBD2 (6 bases). V gave up 3 bases and J gave up 1 base, with 7 bases separating them. CDR3 length: 13 residues. Germline V gene data show CDR1 as LNHDA and CDR2 as SQIVND (reference sequence). Using reference TRBV19 and TRBJ2-7 for the parts outside the CDR3, the full variable domain is DGGITQSPKYLFRKEGQNVTLSCEQNLNHDAMYWYRQDPGQGLRLIYYSQIVNDFQKGDIAEGYSVSREKKESFPLTVTSAQKNPTAFYLCASSIRESYEQYFGPGTRLTVT.

V and J are TRBV10-1 and TRBJ2-7; D not resolved. In germline, CDR1 is WNHNN, CDR2 SYGVQD (reference sequence). The CDR3 is 15 amino acids. Deletions cut 0 bases from V and 7 bases from J, with 16 bases between. The CDR3 loop reads CASSESTGRPLEQYF. The DNA for the CDR3 is TGCGCCAGCAGTGAGTCTACGGGTAGGCCCCTTGAGCAGTACTTC.

The rearrangement uses TRBV29-1 and TRBJ1-1; 7 nucleotides align to TRBD1. V dropped 6 bases and J dropped 0; count of bases not matched to a gene: 4. The germline gives CDR1 SQVTM, CDR2 ANQGSEA. The CDR3 covers 13 residues. CDR3 coding DNA: TGCAGCGTAGCACAGGGGATGAACACTGAAGCTTTCTTT. Its translation: CSVAQGMNTEAFF.

The rearrangement links TRBV5-4 to TRBJ2-2, with TRBD2 matching over 10 bases. Germline trimming cut 3 bases from V and 5 bases from J; bases unmatched to any gene: 7. The CDR3 extends over 16 amino acids. Looked up from germline, CDR1 is SGHNT and CDR2 is YYREEE (reference sequence). In nucleotides, the CDR3 is TGTGCCAGCAGCTCACCTAGCGGGAGAGGAACCGGGGAGCTGTTTTTT. It translates to CASSSPSGRGTGELFF.

The chain employs TRBV6-1 and TRBJ2-3; 8 bases line up with TRBD2. V shed 1 base, J shed 0 bases, and the junction held 6 bases outside the gene matches. The CDR3 loop spans 17 amino acids. CDR1 is MNHNS and CDR2 is SASEGT in the germline V gene. CDR3 amino acids: CASSEGTSGYSTDTQYF. CDR3 DNA sequence: TGTGCCAGCAGTGAAGGAACTAGCGGTTATAGCACAGATACGCAGTATTTT.

This clone was found a few times. The V and J genes are TRBV6-6 and TRBJ2-5, with D perhaps matching TRBD1 (6 bases). Trimming took 3 bases from V and 2 from J, leaving 16 bases between them. In germline, CDR1 is MNHNY, CDR2 SVGAGI (reference sequence). CDR3 size: 16 residues. CDR3 sequence: CASSYPIQGRQETQYF. The CDR3 nucleotides read TGTGCCAGCAGTTATCCCATACAGGGCAGGCAAGAGACCCAGTACTTC.

The chain couples TRBV19 to TRBJ2-2; the match to TRBD2 covers 12 bases. Germline loops: CDR1 LNHDA, CDR2 SQIVND (reference sequence). The CDR3 sequence is 18 residues long. V lost 6 bases, J lost 0 bases, and 8 bases stayed unmatched. The CDR3 bases are TGTGCCAGTAGCCTGACTAGCGGGAGTTGGGCGAACACCGGGGAGCTGTTTTTT. It translates to CASSLTSGSWANTGELFF. Together with reference TRBV19 and TRBJ2-2, the CDR3 gives the full variable domain: DGGITQSPKYLFRKEGQNVTLSCEQNLNHDAMYWYRQDPGQGLRLIYYSQIVNDFQKGDIAEGYSVSREKKESFPLTVTSAQKNPTAFYLCASSLTSGSWANTGELFFGEGSRLTVL.

This chain connects TRBV11-2 to TRBJ2-7; 7 nucleotides align to TRBD1. Germline CDR1 is SGHAT and CDR2 is FQNNGV. The CDR3 totals 13 residues. V shed 5 bases, J shed 4 bases, and the junction held 5 bases outside the gene matches. The DNA of the CDR3 is TGTGCCAGCAGCGAACTACAGGGGTACGAGCAGTACTTC. Translating gives CASSELQGYEQYF.

The V call is TRBV5-1, the J call TRBJ2-3, with D uncertain. Germline lookup yields CDR1 SGHRS and CDR2 YFSETQ. The V end was cut by 4 bases, the J end by 0 bases, with 15 bases between. CDR3 size: 16 residues. In nucleotides, the CDR3 is TGCGCCAGCAGCGCGACACTCAGCTCTAGCACAGATACGCAGTATTTT. It translates to CASSATLSSSTDTQYF.

This clone was seen a few times. The genes are TRBV5-4 and TRBJ2-1; the D gene is possibly TRBD2 (5 bases). Germline CDR1 is SGHNT and CDR2 is YYREEE (reference sequence). CDR3 length: 14 amino acids. V lost 4 bases and J 6 bases, leaving 14 bases between the germline ends. As DNA, the CDR3 is TGTGCCAGCAGCGGGAGATGGCTCGGCAATGAGCAGTTCTTC. Translation: CASSGRWLGNEQFF.

This clone has just one count. This chain connects TRBV25-1 to TRBJ2-1, with TRBD2 identical over 7 bases. The CDR3 contains 17 residues. Germline assignment: CDR1 MGHDK and CDR2 SYGVNS. With 4 bases clipped from V and 5 bases from J, the junction kept 14 bases outside the gene matches. The CDR3 region is CASSVATSADSNNEQFF. The CDR3, as DNA: TGTGCCAGCAGTGTAGCCACTAGCGCCGATTCAAACAATGAGCAGTTCTTC. Full variable domain (missing parts from reference TRBV25-1 and TRBJ2-1): EADIYQTPRYLVIGTGKKITLECSQTMGHDKMYWYQQDPGMELHLIHYSYGVNSTEKGDLSSESTVSRIRTEHFPLTLESARPSHTSQYLCASSVATSADSNNEQFFGPGTRLTVL.

This rearrangement joins TRBV10-3 to TRBJ1-3; the D is unclear. From germline, CDR1 is ENHRY and CDR2 SYGVKD. The germline V and J ends were trimmed by 0 bases and 4 bases, with 10 bases remaining between them. There are 15 residues in the CDR3. CDR3 region: CAISESLAGGNTIYF. Here the CDR3 DNA reads TGTGCCATCAGTGAGTCGTTGGCGGGAGGAAACACCATATATTTT.

The genes are TRBV7-9 and TRBJ2-1; D gene uncertain. The V end lost 7 bases, the J end lost 2 bases, and 12 bases lay between the germline ends. The CDR3 length is 14 residues. CDR1 and CDR2 (germline): SEHNR, FQNEAQ (reference sequence). Here the CDR3 reads CASTSDGTYNEQFF. In nucleotides, the CDR3 is TGTGCCAGCACCTCCGATGGCACCTACAATGAGCAGTTCTTC.

Only a few counts were recorded for this clone. CDR3 protein: CASKGTGIYEQYF. For the CDR3, the DNA is TGTGCCAGCAAGGGGACAGGGATCTACGAGCAGTACTTC. The chain employs TRBV2 and TRBJ2-7, with TRBD1 identical over 9 bases. Germline loops: CDR1 SNHLY, CDR2 FYNNEI. V shed 7 bases and J 3 bases; nucleotides not matched to a gene: 4. The CDR3 is made up of 13 amino acids.

The V gene is TRBV5-1, the J gene TRBJ1-4; TRBD1 agrees at 8 bases. Germline V CDR1 and CDR2: SGHRS, YFSETQ. The CDR3 is made up of 15 amino acids. Trimming at V came to 0 bases and at J to 7 bases, leaving 5 bases not matched to a gene. CDR3 sequence: CASSLAPGGVEKLFF. The DNA for the CDR3 is TGCGCCAGCAGCTTGGCGCCAGGGGGCGTTGAAAAACTGTTTTTT.

The chain carries TRBV9 and TRBJ2-7, with TRBD1 as a possible D gene (6 bases). This CDR3 contains 14 residues. The V end was cut by 4 bases, the J end by 4 bases, with 15 bases between. The germline V gene has CDR1 SGDLS and CDR2 YYNGEE. The CDR3: CASSPGEGVYEQYF. The CDR3 coding sequence is TGTGCCAGCAGCCCCGGTGAGGGGGTATACGAGCAGTACTTC.

V usage is TRBV7-9 and J usage is TRBJ2-1, with D possibly TRBD1 on 6 matching bases. This CDR3 region has 15 residues. CDR1 is SEHNR and CDR2 is FQNEAQ in the germline V gene (reference sequence). Trimming took off 3 bases at V and 6 bases at J, with 15 bases between the two ends. This CDR3 reads CASSFRAGESNEQFF. CDR3 coding DNA: TGTGCCAGCAGCTTTAGGGCAGGGGAGAGCAATGAGCAGTTCTTC.

The chain carries TRBV28 and TRBJ1-5; D is possibly TRBD1 (5 bases). The CDR3 has 15 amino acids. Germline loops: CDR1 MDHEN, CDR2 SYDVKM. The ends were cut back, 3 bases at V and 4 bases at J, with 13 bases in the middle. The CDR3 protein is CASSFSRALNQPQHF. The CDR3 coding sequence is TGTGCCAGCAGTTTTTCCAGGGCCTTAAATCAGCCCCAGCATTTT.

This chain uses TRBV5-1 with TRBJ1-1; 9 nucleotides align to TRBD1. Germline values: CDR1 SGHRS, CDR2 YFSETQ. The CDR3 runs 17 residues. Losses at the gene ends were 2 bases for V and 4 bases for J; bases not matched to a gene: 12. CDR3 DNA sequence: TGCGCCAGCAGCTTAGCGCATTACTGGACAGGGGTCACTGAAGCTTTCTTT. Its translation: CASSLAHYWTGVTEAFF. Full variable domain (rest looked up from reference TRBV5-1 and TRBJ1-1): KAGVTQTPRYLIKTRGQQVTLSCSPISGHRSVSWYQQTPGQGLQFLFEYFSETQRNKGNFPGRFSGRQFSNSRSEMNVSTLELGDSALYLCASSLAHYWTGVTEAFFGQGTRLTVV.

The gene calls are TRBV11-2 and TRBJ2-7; TRBD2 agrees at 12 bases. Per the germline V gene, CDR1 is SGHAT and CDR2 is FQNNGV. The J segment lost 10 bases and the V segment lost 1 base, leaving 2 bases of the junction unmatched. This CDR3 comprises 13 residues. CDR3 region: CASSLGLAGVQYF. The CDR3 bases are TGTGCCAGCAGCTTAGGACTAGCGGGAGTTCAGTACTTC.

The genes are TRBV29-1 and TRBJ2-2; tentative D call: TRBD1 (5 bases). The CDR3 loop spans 12 amino acids. Trimming stripped 5 bases from V and 6 bases from J, with 10 bases between. Germline CDR1 reads SQVTM; CDR2 reads ANQGSEA. The CDR3 region has the DNA TGCAGCGTTTCCCCCAGGGCCGGGGAGCTGTTTTTT. Its translation is CSVSPRAGELFF.